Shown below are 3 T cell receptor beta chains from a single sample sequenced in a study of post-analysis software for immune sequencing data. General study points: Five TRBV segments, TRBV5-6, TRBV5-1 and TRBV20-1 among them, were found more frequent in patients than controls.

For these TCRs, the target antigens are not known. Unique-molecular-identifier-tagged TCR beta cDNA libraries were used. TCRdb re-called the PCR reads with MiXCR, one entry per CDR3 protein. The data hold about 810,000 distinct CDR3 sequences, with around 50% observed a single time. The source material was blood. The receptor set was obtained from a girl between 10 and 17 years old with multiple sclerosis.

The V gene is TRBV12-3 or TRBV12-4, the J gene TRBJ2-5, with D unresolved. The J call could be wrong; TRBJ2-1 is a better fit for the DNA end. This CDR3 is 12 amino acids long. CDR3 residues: CASSLNGETQFF. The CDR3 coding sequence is TGTGCCAGCAGTTTGAACGGCGAGACCCAGTTCTTC.

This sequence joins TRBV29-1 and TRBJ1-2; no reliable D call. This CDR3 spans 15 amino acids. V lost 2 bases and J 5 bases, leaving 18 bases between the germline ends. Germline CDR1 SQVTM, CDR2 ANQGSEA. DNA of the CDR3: TGCAGCGTTGAACTGCCCGGTCGGAGGCGTTATGGCTACACCTTC. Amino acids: CSVELPGRRRYGYTF. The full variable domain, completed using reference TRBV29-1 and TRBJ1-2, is SAVISQKPSRDICQRGTSLTIQCQVDSQVTMMFWYRQQPGQSLTLIATANQGSEATYESGFVIDKFPISRPNLTFSTLTVSNMSPEDSSIYLCSVELPGRRRYGYTFGSGTRLTVV.

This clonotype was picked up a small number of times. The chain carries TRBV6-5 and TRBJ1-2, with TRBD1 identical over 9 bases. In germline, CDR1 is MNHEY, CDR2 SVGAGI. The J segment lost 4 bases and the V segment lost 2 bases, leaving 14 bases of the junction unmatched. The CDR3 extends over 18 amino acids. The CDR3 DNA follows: TGTGCCAGCAGTTACACAGCTCCCGGGACAGGGACGATCTATGGCTACACCTTC. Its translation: CASSYTAPGTGTIYGYTF.